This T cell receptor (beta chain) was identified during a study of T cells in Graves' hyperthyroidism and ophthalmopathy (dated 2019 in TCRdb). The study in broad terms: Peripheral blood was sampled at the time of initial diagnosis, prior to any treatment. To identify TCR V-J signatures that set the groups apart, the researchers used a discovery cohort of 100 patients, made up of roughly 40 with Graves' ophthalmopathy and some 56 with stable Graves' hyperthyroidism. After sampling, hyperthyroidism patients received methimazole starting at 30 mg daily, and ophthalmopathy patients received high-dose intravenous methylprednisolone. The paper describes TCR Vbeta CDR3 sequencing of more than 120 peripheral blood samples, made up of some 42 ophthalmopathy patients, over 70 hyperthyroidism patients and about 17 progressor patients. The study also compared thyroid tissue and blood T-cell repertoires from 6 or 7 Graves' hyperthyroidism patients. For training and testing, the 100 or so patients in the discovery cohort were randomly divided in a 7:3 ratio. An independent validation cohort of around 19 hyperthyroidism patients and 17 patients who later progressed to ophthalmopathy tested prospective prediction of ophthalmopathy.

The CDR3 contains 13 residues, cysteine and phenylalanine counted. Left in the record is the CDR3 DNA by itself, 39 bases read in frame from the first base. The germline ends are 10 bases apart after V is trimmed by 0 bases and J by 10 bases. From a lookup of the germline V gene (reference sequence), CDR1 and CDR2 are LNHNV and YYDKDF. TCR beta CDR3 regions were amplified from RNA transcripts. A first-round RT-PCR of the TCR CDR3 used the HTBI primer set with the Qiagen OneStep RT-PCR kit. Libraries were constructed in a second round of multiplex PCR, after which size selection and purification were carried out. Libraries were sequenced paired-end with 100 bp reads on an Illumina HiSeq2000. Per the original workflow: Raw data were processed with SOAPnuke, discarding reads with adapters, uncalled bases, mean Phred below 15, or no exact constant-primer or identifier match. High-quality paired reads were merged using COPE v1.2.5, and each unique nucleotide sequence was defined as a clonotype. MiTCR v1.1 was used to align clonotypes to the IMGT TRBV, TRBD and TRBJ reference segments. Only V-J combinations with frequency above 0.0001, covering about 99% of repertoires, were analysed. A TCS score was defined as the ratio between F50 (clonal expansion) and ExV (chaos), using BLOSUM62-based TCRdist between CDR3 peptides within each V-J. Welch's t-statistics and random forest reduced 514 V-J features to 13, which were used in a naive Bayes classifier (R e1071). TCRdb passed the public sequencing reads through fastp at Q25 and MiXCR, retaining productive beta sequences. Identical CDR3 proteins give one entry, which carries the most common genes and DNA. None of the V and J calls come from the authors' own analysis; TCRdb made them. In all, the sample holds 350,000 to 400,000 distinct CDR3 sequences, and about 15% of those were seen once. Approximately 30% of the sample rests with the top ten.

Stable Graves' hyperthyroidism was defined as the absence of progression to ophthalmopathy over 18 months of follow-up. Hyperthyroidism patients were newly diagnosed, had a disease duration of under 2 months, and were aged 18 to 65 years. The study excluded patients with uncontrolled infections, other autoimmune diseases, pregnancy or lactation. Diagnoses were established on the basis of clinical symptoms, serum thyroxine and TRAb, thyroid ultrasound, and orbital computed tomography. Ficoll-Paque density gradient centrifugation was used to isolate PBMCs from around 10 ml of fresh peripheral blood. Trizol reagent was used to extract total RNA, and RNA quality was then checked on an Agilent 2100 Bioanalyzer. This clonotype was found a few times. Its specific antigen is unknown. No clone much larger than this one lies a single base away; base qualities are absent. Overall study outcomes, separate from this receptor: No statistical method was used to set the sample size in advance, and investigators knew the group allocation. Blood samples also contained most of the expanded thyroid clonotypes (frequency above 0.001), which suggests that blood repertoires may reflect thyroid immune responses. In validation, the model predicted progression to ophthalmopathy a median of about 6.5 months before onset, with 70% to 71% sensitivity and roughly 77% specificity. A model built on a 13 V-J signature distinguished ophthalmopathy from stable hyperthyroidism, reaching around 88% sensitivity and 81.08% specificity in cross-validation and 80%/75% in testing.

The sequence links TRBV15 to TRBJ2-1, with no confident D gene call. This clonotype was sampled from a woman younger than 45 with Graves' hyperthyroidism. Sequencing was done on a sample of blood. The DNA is TGTGCCACCAGCAGAGATCCGACGTACGAGCAGTTCTTC. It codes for CATSRDPTYEQFF.